The 31 T cell receptor beta chains below all came from one sample that was sequenced in a study of blood T cells in healthy people across ages. For the second PCR, which ran for about 6 to 12 cycles, a sample-barcoded 5' primer and a J-beta primer mix were used. TCRdb processed the 5' RACE reads anew with MiXCR; each CDR3 protein has one entry. This sample has about 840,000 distinct CDR3 sequences, with 29% found just once. The same data also contributed to another study, on T cells of mothers and their children.

The source material was blood. These receptors were collected from a woman aged 40-49 years in good health.

With respect to this clonotype: A read error may be the cause here, since a much bigger clone is one base away. This chain links TRBV12-3 or TRBV12-4 with TRBJ2-5, with a tentative D call TRBD1 (6 bases). The CDR3 contains 13 residues. The DNA of the CDR3 is TGTGCCAGCAGAAACCAGGGGCAAGGGACCCAGTACTTC. This gives the protein CASRNQGQGTQYF.

This clonotype was detected a few times. Possible read error: a much larger clone is one base away. The V call is TRBV27, the J call TRBJ2-4; 9 bases are a match to TRBD1. The DNA matches TRBJ2-7 better at its end, which makes the J call doubtful. The V gene's germline CDR1 is MNHEY and CDR2 SMNVEV (reference sequence). This CDR3 is built from 16 residues. CDR3 nucleotides: TGTGCCAGCAGTCTCTGGACAGGGGTAGATCGTGACGAGCAGTACTTC. Translation gives CASSLWTGVDRDEQYF.

The V gene is TRBV3-1, the J gene TRBJ2-7; tentative D call: TRBD1 (6 bases). Germline lookup yields CDR1 LGHDT and CDR2 YNNKEL (reference sequence). Trimming pared 1 base from V and 6 bases from J, leaving 10 bases between. The CDR3 contains 13 residues. The CDR3 sequence is CASSQVRQVEQYF. The DNA for the CDR3 is TGTGCCAGCAGCCAAGTTCGACAGGTCGAGCAGTACTTC.

This clonotype was seen only a few times. As DNA, the CDR3 is TGTGCCAGCAGTATGTCGACGGGGCTGCGGAATGAGCAGTTCTTC. Its protein product is CASSMSTGLRNEQFF. The genes are TRBV6-2 or TRBV6-3 and TRBJ2-1, with D perhaps matching TRBD1 or TRBD2 (5 bases each). Germline V gene sequence: CDR1 MNHEY, CDR2 SVGEGT. The CDR3 covers 15 residues. The germline V and J ends were trimmed by 5 bases and 7 bases, with 18 bases remaining between them.

This clonotype turned up a few times. The V and J genes are TRBV9 and TRBJ2-7, with 9 bases lining up with TRBD1. V gave up 3 bases and J gave up 2 bases; unmatched junction bases: 12. This CDR3 is built from 17 residues. Germline V gene sequence: CDR1 SGDLS, CDR2 YYNGEE. The CDR3 bases are TGTGCCAGCAGCGAAACTACAGGGGGCCCGTTTCCCTACGAGCAGTACTTC. Translation gives CASSETTGGPFPYEQYF.

The rearrangement links TRBV5-1 to TRBJ2-7, with D possibly matching TRBD2 (6 bases). The V gene's germline CDR1 is SGHRS and CDR2 YFSETQ. The V and J ends lost 0 bases and 0 bases respectively, with 13 bases between them. CDR3 length: 16 residues. The CDR3 spells CASSLARGGSSYEQYF. CDR3 coding DNA: TGCGCCAGCAGCTTGGCGAGGGGAGGAAGCTCCTACGAGCAGTACTTC.

This chain joins TRBV6-2 or TRBV6-3 and TRBJ2-7; D possibly corresponds to TRBD1 (5 bases). Germline assignment: CDR1 MNHEY and CDR2 SVGEGT. There are 14 residues in the CDR3. Trimming stripped 6 bases from V and 2 bases from J, with 14 bases between. The CDR3 bases are TGTGCCAGCAGCCGAACAGGTATACCCTACGAGCAGTACTTC. This gives the protein CASSRTGIPYEQYF.

The chain uses TRBV7-2 and TRBJ2-7, with 7 bases aligning to TRBD2. There are 15 residues in the CDR3. In germline, CDR1 is SGHTA, CDR2 FQGNSA. Unmatched junction bases numbered 5, after V lost 1 base and J lost 2 bases. The CDR3: CASSLDGGNPYEQYF. As DNA, the CDR3 is TGTGCCAGCAGCTTAGACGGGGGGAACCCCTACGAGCAGTACTTC.

The V and J genes are TRBV5-1 and TRBJ2-7; the D is unclear. Per the germline V gene, CDR1 is SGHRS and CDR2 is YFSETQ. There are 12 residues in the CDR3. V was pared by 3 bases and J by 6 bases, with 10 bases between. The CDR3 loop is CASSSDGPEQYF. CDR3 sequence (DNA): TGCGCCAGCAGCTCTGACGGTCCCGAGCAGTACTTC. The entire variable domain, with the rest obtained from reference TRBV5-1 and TRBJ2-7, is as follows: KAGVTQTPRYLIKTRGQQVTLSCSPISGHRSVSWYQQTPGQGLQFLFEYFSETQRNKGNFPGRFSGRQFSNSRSEMNVSTLELGDSALYLCASSSDGPEQYFGPGTRLTVT.

This clonotype was observed a handful of times. This chain joins TRBV5-1 and TRBJ2-7, with 10 nucleotides matching TRBD2. In germline, CDR1 is SGHRS, CDR2 YFSETQ. Trimming took 4 bases from V and 7 from J; bases not matched to a gene: 14. The CDR3 covers 16 residues. The CDR3 coding sequence is TGCGCCAGCAGCCCTATTCCACTAGCGGGGTTTAATGAGCAGTACTTC. This translates into CASSPIPLAGFNEQYF. The full variable domain, its missing parts supplied by reference TRBV5-1 and TRBJ2-7, is KAGVTQTPRYLIKTRGQQVTLSCSPISGHRSVSWYQQTPGQGLQFLFEYFSETQRNKGNFPGRFSGRQFSNSRSEMNVSTLELGDSALYLCASSPIPLAGFNEQYFGPGTRLTVT.

The V call is TRBV14, the J call TRBJ2-1, with D possibly being TRBD1 or TRBD2 (5 bases each). TRBJ2-7 matches the DNA end more closely, so the J call is doubtful. Germline V CDR1 and CDR2: SGHDN, FVKESK. The CDR3 sequence is 15 residues long. CDR3 in DNA: TGTGCCAGCAGTGGACAACTAGGCTCCTACAATGAGCAGTACTTC. It codes for CASSGQLGSYNEQYF.

A few counts support this clonotype. The CDR3 region has the DNA TGTGCCAGCAGCTTTTCCGGGACAGGGGACGAGATATGGACTGAAGCTTTCTTT. Amino acid sequence: CASSFSGTGDEIWTEAFF. The rearrangement uses TRBV5-6 and TRBJ1-1, with 10 positions matching TRBD1. The ends lost 2 bases at V and 5 bases at J; junction bases unmatched: 15. Germline loops: CDR1 SGHDT, CDR2 YYEEEE. The length of the CDR3 is 18 residues.

This clonotype occurred many times. The rearrangement links TRBV2 to TRBJ2-5; tentatively, D is TRBD2 (7 bases). Trimming took off 10 bases at V and 3 bases at J, with 15 bases between the two ends. CDR1 and CDR2 from the germline V gene are SNHLY and FYNNEI. This CDR3 spans 13 amino acids. CDR3 residues: CATRRGREETQYF. CDR3 coding DNA: TGTGCCACTAGGCGGGGGCGCGAAGAGACCCAGTACTTC.

This clonotype occurred many times. The chain joins TRBV4-1 to TRBJ1-2; D uncertain. CDR1 and CDR2 (germline): MGHRA, YSYEKL. The V end was cut by 3 bases, the J end by 1 base, with 9 bases between. This CDR3 spans 14 amino acids. CDR3 nucleotide sequence: TGCGCCAGCAGCCAGGCGTTTTTTAACTATGGCTACACCTTC. It codes for CASSQAFFNYGYTF.

The J gene is TRBJ1-6, the V gene TRBV7-2, with D unresolved. The V gene lost 1 base and the J gene lost 5 bases, with 9 bases spanning the gap. Germline CDR1 reads SGHTA; CDR2 reads FQGNSA. The CDR3 covers 15 residues. CDR3 amino acids: CASSLGRQHNSPLHF. For the CDR3, the DNA is TGTGCCAGCAGCTTAGGGAGGCAGCATAATTCACCCCTCCACTTT.

This chain links TRBV28 with TRBJ1-1; D uncertain. V lost 2 bases and J lost 9, with 10 bases in between. This CDR3 has 12 amino acids. CDR1 and CDR2 from the germline V gene are MDHEN and SYDVKM. The DNA of the CDR3 is TGTGCCAGCAGTTTAAGCAAGGCACAAGCTTTCTTT. Its protein is CASSLSKAQAFF.

This chain links TRBV2 with TRBJ2-7; D is unresolved. CDR1 and CDR2 (germline): SNHLY, FYNNEI. The V gene lost 8 bases and the J gene lost 1 base, with 6 bases spanning the gap. CDR3 size: 11 residues. The CDR3 DNA is TGTGCCAGCCGCAATTCCTACGAGCAGTACTTC. This gives the protein CASRNSYEQYF.

The rearrangement uses TRBV20-1 and TRBJ2-3; TRBD2 agrees at 9 bases. Germline lookup yields CDR1 DFQATT and CDR2 SNEGSKA (reference sequence). V gave up 6 bases and J gave up 4 bases; unmatched junction bases: 14. CDR3 length: 16 amino acids. DNA of the CDR3: TGCAGTGCCCTCCGGGGAAGCGGGAGGCCCTCAGATACGCAGTATTTT. As protein: CSALRGSGRPSDTQYF.

This clonotype was found a few times. The rearrangement uses TRBV2 and TRBJ1-5; TRBD1 might be the D (6 bases). CDR1 and CDR2 from the germline V gene are SNHLY and FYNNEI. Deletions cut 8 bases from V and 2 bases from J, with 13 bases between. The CDR3 loop spans 14 amino acids. CDR3 in amino acids: CASESQGGNQPQHF. CDR3 coding DNA: TGTGCCAGCGAGTCACAGGGCGGCAATCAGCCCCAGCATTTT.

The V gene is TRBV20-1, the J gene TRBJ1-4; the D gene is possibly TRBD1 (5 bases). Trimming pared 1 base from V and 8 bases from J, leaving 14 bases between. CDR1 and CDR2 from the germline V gene are DFQATT and SNEGSKA (reference sequence). The CDR3 covers 14 residues. Here the CDR3 DNA reads TGCAGTGCTAGAGTAAAGGGGTTTGGAGAAAAACTGTTTTTT. It yields the protein CSARVKGFGEKLFF.

This clonotype was observed a handful of times. The V call is TRBV29-1, the J call TRBJ1-2; D unresolved. CDR3 length: 14 amino acids. The germline V and J ends were trimmed by 8 bases and 5 bases, with 21 bases remaining between them. Germline CDR1 is SQVTM and CDR2 is ANQGSEA. CDR3 sequence reads: CSSFEEGILYGYTF. CDR3 coding DNA: TGCAGCTCATTTGAGGAGGGCATCCTTTATGGCTACACCTTC.

This clonotype was observed at least ten times. This chain links TRBV18 with TRBJ2-1; D is unresolved. Deletions cut 6 bases from V and 6 bases from J, with 15 bases between. Germline CDR1 reads KGHSH; CDR2 reads LQKENI. This CDR3 is built from 14 residues. DNA of the CDR3: TGTGCCAGCTCGCCGGTCCCAAGGGTCAATGAGCAGTTCTTC. This sequence encodes CASSPVPRVNEQFF.

V gene TRBV7-9 combines with J gene TRBJ1-2; TRBD1 matches 9 bases. CDR3 length: 14 residues. The junction had 4 bases not matched to a gene; V was cut back by 1 base and J by 7 bases. CDR1 is SEHNR and CDR2 is FQNEAQ in the germline V gene (reference sequence). In nucleotides, the CDR3 is TGTGCCAGCAGCTTAGATGTGACAGGGGGTGGCTACACCTTC. Residues: CASSLDVTGGGYTF.

The chain carries TRBV5-1 and TRBJ2-3; the D gene is possibly TRBD2 (6 bases). The CDR3 spans 13 residues. Germline assignment: CDR1 SGHRS and CDR2 YFSETQ. V lost 5 bases to trimming and J lost 6 bases, with 13 bases between them. Written as DNA, the CDR3 is TGCGCCAGCAGGTCGGCTCGGGGGGATACGCAGTATTTT. Amino acid sequence: CASRSARGDTQYF.

This clonotype was counted a few times. Being one base from a much bigger clone, this may be a read error. The J gene is TRBJ1-2, the V gene TRBV12-3 or TRBV12-4; 12 bases align to TRBD1. This CDR3 is 15 amino acids long. The CDR3 reads CASSLAGTGGHGCTF. In nucleotides, the CDR3 is TGTGCCAGCAGTTTAGCCGGGACAGGGGGCCATGGCTGCACCTTC.

This clonotype was observed a few times. A read error may account for a junction end that differs from germline. The CDR3 loop reads CASSYRFNTEAFF. The CDR3 DNA is TGTGCCAGTAGTTACAGATTTAACACTGAAGCTTTCTTT. This sequence joins TRBV12-3 or TRBV12-4 and TRBJ1-1; no reliable D call. The CDR3 covers 13 residues.

CDR3 residues: CASSYGRGDEQYF. The DNA for the CDR3 is TGCGCCAGCAGCTATGGCAGGGGGGACGAGCAGTACTTC. This chain connects TRBV5-1 to TRBJ2-7, with D tentatively TRBD1 (7 bases). V gave up 3 bases and J gave up 5 bases, with 12 bases separating them. Germline CDR1 is SGHRS and CDR2 is YFSETQ. The CDR3 has 13 residues.

This chain connects TRBV19 to TRBJ2-5; no clear D gene. Germline V gene sequence: CDR1 LNHDA, CDR2 SQIVND (reference sequence). V was cut by 10 bases and J by 4 bases, with 10 bases left in between. The CDR3 runs to 11 residues. CDR3 sequence: CATQTGETQYF. CDR3 in DNA: TGTGCCACCCAAACGGGAGAGACCCAGTACTTC.

This sequence joins TRBV4-1 and TRBJ1-1; 7 bases are a match to TRBD1. Trimming removed 3 bases from V and 9 bases from J; junction bases left unmatched: 13. CDR3 size: 15 residues. Germline CDR1 MGHRA, CDR2 YSYEKL. The CDR3 region has the DNA TGCGCCAGCAGCCATCCGGGACAGTTAACACTGAAAGCTTTCTTT. It is translated as CASSHPGQLTLKAFF.

In regard to this clonotype: A clone one base away is much larger, so this may be a read error. This sequence joins TRBV20-1 and TRBJ2-7; possible D gene TRBD1, 6 bases. Germline V gene sequence: CDR1 DFQATT, CDR2 SNEGSKA (reference sequence). This CDR3 is 14 amino acids long. The CDR3 DNA reads TGCGGTGCTAGACCAAGGACAGCGACCTACGAGCAGTACTTC. Translated, it gives CGARPRTATYEQYF.

This clonotype was seen a few times. This rearrangement joins TRBV27 to TRBJ2-7, with D perhaps given as TRBD1 or TRBD2 (5 bases each). This CDR3 contains 19 residues. Per germline, CDR1 MNHEY and CDR2 SMNVEV (reference sequence). The V gene lost 6 bases and the J gene lost 3 bases, with 30 bases spanning the gap. Here the CDR3 reads CASRRPVRVDRDDNYEQYF. The CDR3 DNA follows: TGTGCCAGCAGAAGGCCAGTACGGGTCGACCGGGACGACAACTACGAGCAGTACTTC.